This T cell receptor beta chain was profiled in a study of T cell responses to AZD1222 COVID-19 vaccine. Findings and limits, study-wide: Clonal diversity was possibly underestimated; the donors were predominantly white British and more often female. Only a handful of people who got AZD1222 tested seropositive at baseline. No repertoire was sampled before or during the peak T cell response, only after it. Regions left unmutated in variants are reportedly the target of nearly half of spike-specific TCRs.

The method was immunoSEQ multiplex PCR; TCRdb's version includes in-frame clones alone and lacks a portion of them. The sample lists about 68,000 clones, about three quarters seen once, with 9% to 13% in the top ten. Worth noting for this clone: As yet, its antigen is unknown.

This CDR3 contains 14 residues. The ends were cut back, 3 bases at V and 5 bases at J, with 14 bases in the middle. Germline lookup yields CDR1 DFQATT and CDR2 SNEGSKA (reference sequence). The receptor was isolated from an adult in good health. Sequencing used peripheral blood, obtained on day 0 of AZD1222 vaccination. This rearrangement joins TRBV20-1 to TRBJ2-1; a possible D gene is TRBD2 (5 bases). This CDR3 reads CSASSVEGHNEQFF. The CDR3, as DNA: TGCAGTGCTAGTTCGGTCGAGGGCCACAATGAGCAGTTCTTC.